This T cell receptor (delta chain) was observed in a study of DNA immune sequencing with unique molecular identifiers (dated by TCRdb to 2019 to 2021). Background for the entire study: gammadelta T cells were enriched from buffy coats using immunomagnetic cell separation, and their genomic DNA was sequenced. To compare enriched and non-enriched samples, about 100 ng of enriched gammadelta T-cell DNA and approximately 1 ug of non-enriched PBMC DNA were sequenced. gammadelta T cells were enriched from PBMC of 10 healthy individuals by fluorescence-activated cell sorting. An ultrasensitive DNA-based TRD repertoire sequencing method using PCR-introduced unique molecular identifiers was developed and validated in the study. All donors were healthy people, and ten of the donors were profiled using sorted gammadelta T cells from peripheral blood. Validation of the sequencing method was done both on synthetic reference molecules and on blood samples taken from healthy individuals.

Libraries were made using multiplex PCR. Genomic DNA was amplified with a 32-plex assay using primers for all 8 TRDV and 4 TRDJ genes covering the CDR3. A 12-nucleotide UMI was introduced during 3 barcoding PCR cycles, after which a second PCR was performed with Illumina adapter primers. AMPure XP beads were used to purify the libraries, and library quality was checked on a Fragment Analyzer using the HS NGS Fragment kit. An Illumina MiniSeq mid-output kit with around 19% PhiX and 150 cycles of paired-end reads was used for sequencing. Per the authors' processing: Reads were processed with MIGEC version 1.2.9 to group reads by UMI and build error-corrected consensus sequences. Post-processing used modified VDJtools version 1.2.1 scripts and the tcR R package. Clones were re-identified by TCRdb from the public reads with CATT, and rows with the same DNA were merged. What appears here as the V and J calls and clone size reflects TCRdb's work, not the paper's. Within this sample are 2,300 or so delta-chain clones, with roughly 8.7% of them counted one time only. Roughly half of the sample is in the top ten clones.

V is pruned by 1 base and J by 0 bases, leaving 4 bases of the junction without a gene match. The germline V gene gives CDR1 as GEAIGNYY and CDR2 as EKD. Including cysteine and phenylalanine, the CDR3 has 15 amino acids. Only the CDR3 DNA stays, 45 bases, in frame from base 1. In its sample, this clone was seen many times. Its antigen has not been determined. Per-nucleotide qualities are absent, and no much larger clonotype sits a single base away. The investigation overall reported the following: Among clonotypes in healthy donors, TRDV2 paired with TRDJ1 was identified as the most common TRD rearrangement. The primer-based approach cannot detect novel TRD sequences that are not targeted by the primers. Variation in TRD repertoire diversity was observed between healthy donors, with several donors found to be highly oligoclonal, in that the top 5 clonotypes exceeded half of productive molecules.

This TCR was recovered from a human donor in good health. The sequencing sample was made of gamma-delta T cells enriched from blood buffy coat, or unenriched PBMCs (not recorded which). Recombination joined TRDV2 with TRDJ1; 7 bases in between match TRDD3. CDR3 sequence: CACDTLGRNTDKLIF. Here is the DNA: TGTGCCTGTGACACACTGGGGCGTAACACCGATAAACTCATCTTT.